The table lists the clone carrying this T cell receptor beta chain with a few counts. Its specificity is not known. Between the trimmed V and J ends, which lost 10 bases and 0 bases, there was a span of 15 bases. Looked up from germline, CDR1 is MNHEY and CDR2 is SMNVEV (reference sequence). The CDR3 has 14 amino acids. TCRdb itself ran the multiplex PCR reads through MiXCR, one entry per CDR3 protein. Of some 53,000 distinct CDR3 sequences in the sample, 35% to 50% were seen once. This sample was included in a study of breast tumors, draining lymph nodes, adjacent tissues. Study outcomes and limitations: Compared with lymph nodes, tumors were less diverse; compared with nontumor tissue, more. Tumor and nontumor repertoires were significantly more similar in luminal-like than in basal-like breast cancer.

The chain carries TRBV27 and TRBJ1-1; D is unclear. The sequenced material came from breast tumor tissue. The source of this sequence is a female donor with breast cancer. Some clones in this sample may be carry-over from other donors' samples. In DNA, the CDR3 is TGTGCCACCCGTACGGGATTAATGAACACTGAAGCTTTCTTT. Amino acid sequence: CATRTGLMNTEAFF.